This TCR beta chain was documented in a study of CD4 T cells in relation to SARS-CoV-2 and coronaviruses. Study-wide context: Controls used an HIV-1 Nef peptide pool or no peptide. Regarding the study as a whole: Samples before the pandemic and after infection were not matched within any donor.

Notes on this clone: Antigen unknown.

V gave up 5 bases and J gave up 5 bases, with 17 bases separating them. The CDR3 extends over 15 amino acids. Germline-derived CDR1 and CDR2 are MNHEY and SMNVEV (reference sequence). The unexposed donors gave CD4+ T cells in about 2010-2019, prior to COVID-19. After around nine days of culture, CD4+ T cells were isolated. The method was immunoSEQ multiplex PCR; TCRdb's version includes in-frame clones alone and lacks a portion of them. The profile shows tens of thousands of clones, about two thirds of them singletons. The chain is built from TRBV27 and TRBJ2-3, with D perhaps given as TRBD1 or TRBD2 (5 bases each). This TCR came from a human donor in good health. The sequencing sample was made of CD4+ T cells from PBMCs, cultured in vitro. The CDR3 sequence: CASSPRDQRRDTQYF. CDR3 in DNA: TGTGCCAGCAGTCCCCGGGACCAGAGGAGAGATACGCAGTATTTT.